A selection of T cell receptor beta chains follows, all from one sample in a study of T cells in Graves' hyperthyroidism and ophthalmopathy. A single record per CDR3 protein comes from TCRdb applying MiXCR to the multiplex PCR reads. The data show 250,000 to 350,000 distinct CDR3 sequences, 20% to 25% seen once. Sequencing input: blood. The origin of the receptors is a man aged 25-40 years with Graves' ophthalmopathy. CDR3s include the opening cysteine and the closing phenylalanine or tryptophan. Each record gives: clone size, V gene, D gene, J gene, CDR3 DNA, CDR3 protein. The D gene is left open where the match is weak. For some rows the clone size is stated as once, few or many, or as a class when expanded; others skip it.

clone size: many; V gene: TRBV5-1; D gene: TRBD1; J gene: TRBJ2-7; CDR3 DNA: TGCGCCAGCAGCTTGTCCGGGACAGGGGCCGCCACCTACGAGCAGTACTTC; CDR3 protein: CASSLSGTGAATYEQYF
clone size: -; V gene: TRBV12-3/TRBV12-4; D gene: -; J gene: TRBJ2-3; CDR3 DNA: TGTGCCAGCAGTTTACTTAGGGGGGGGGGTTCTAGCACAGATACGCAGTATTTT; CDR3 protein: CASSLLRGGGSSTDTQYF
clone size: -; V gene: TRBV9; D gene: TRBD2; J gene: TRBJ2-5; CDR3 DNA: TGTGCCAGCAGCGCCGGGACTAGCGGTAAAGAGACCCAGTACTTC; CDR3 protein: CASSAGTSGKETQYF
clone size: -; V gene: TRBV2; D gene: -; J gene: TRBJ2-3; CDR3 DNA: TGTGCCAGCAGAACCGGAACCTGGGGGAAACTCCCCACAGATACGCAGTATTTT; CDR3 protein: CASRTGTWGKLPTDTQYF
clone size: -; V gene: TRBV7-8; D gene: TRBD1; J gene: TRBJ1-5; CDR3 DNA: TGTGCCAGCAGTACAAAGGCCGGGACAGAAAATCAGCCCCAGCATTTT; CDR3 protein: CASSTKAGTENQPQHF
clone size: few; V gene: TRBV19; D gene: -; J gene: TRBJ1-1; CDR3 DNA: TGTGCCAGTAGTATCATGGCCTTCCCTAACACTGAAGCTTTCTTT; CDR3 protein: CASSIMAFPNTEAFF
clone size: -; V gene: TRBV7-3; D gene: TRBD1; J gene: TRBJ1-6; CDR3 DNA: TGTGCCAGCAGCCCTACAGGGGGCGCGAATTCACCCCTCCACTTT; CDR3 protein: CASSPTGGANSPLHF
clone size: few; V gene: TRBV28; D gene: TRBD1; J gene: TRBJ1-1; CDR3 DNA: TGTGCCAGCAGTTTAAAGGTGGATAAGAAAGGGACAGGGGGTTGTACTGAAGCTTTCTTT; CDR3 protein: CASSLKVDKKGTGGCTEAFF
clone size: few; V gene: TRBV2; D gene: -; J gene: TRBJ2-3; CDR3 DNA: TGTGCCAGCAGCCACCCAGGCACAGATACGCAGTATTTT; CDR3 protein: CASSHPGTDTQYF
clone size: -; V gene: TRBV30; D gene: -; J gene: TRBJ1-1; CDR3 DNA: TGTGCCTGGAAGAGGGTAACAACTGAAGCTTTCTTT; CDR3 protein: CAWKRVTTEAFF
clone size: -; V gene: TRBV7-9; D gene: TRBD1; J gene: TRBJ1-2; CDR3 DNA: TGTGCCAGCAGCTCGGACAGGACGGGCGGCTACACCTTC; CDR3 protein: CASSSDRTGGYTF
clone size: many; V gene: TRBV20-1; D gene: TRBD2; J gene: TRBJ2-2; CDR3 DNA: TGCAGTGCCTACGCCAGCGGGAGGGCCAGTGGGACCGGGGAGCTGTTTTTT; CDR3 protein: CSAYASGRASGTGELFF
clone size: -; V gene: TRBV27; D gene: TRBD1; J gene: TRBJ1-5; CDR3 DNA: TGTGCCAGCAGCCCCAGGGGGAGCAATCAGCCCCAGCATTTT; CDR3 protein: CASSPRGSNQPQHF